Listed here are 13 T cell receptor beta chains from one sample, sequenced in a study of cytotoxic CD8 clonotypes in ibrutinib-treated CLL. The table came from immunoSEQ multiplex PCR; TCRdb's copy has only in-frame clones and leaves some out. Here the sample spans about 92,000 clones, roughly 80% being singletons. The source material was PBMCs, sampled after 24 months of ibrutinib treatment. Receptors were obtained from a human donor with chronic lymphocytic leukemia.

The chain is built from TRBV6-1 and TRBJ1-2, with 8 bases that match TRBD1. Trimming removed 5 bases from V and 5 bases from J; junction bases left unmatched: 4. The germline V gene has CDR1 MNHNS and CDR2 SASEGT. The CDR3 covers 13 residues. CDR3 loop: CASSYQGAYGYTF. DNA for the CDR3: TGTGCCAGCAGTTATCAGGGGGCTTATGGCTACACCTTC.

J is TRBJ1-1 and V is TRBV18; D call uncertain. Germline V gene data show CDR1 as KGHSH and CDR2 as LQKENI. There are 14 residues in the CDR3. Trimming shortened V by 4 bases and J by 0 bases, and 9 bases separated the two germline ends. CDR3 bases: TGTGCCAGCTCACTCAAGGCAATGAACACTGAAGCTTTCTTT. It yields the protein CASSLKAMNTEAFF.

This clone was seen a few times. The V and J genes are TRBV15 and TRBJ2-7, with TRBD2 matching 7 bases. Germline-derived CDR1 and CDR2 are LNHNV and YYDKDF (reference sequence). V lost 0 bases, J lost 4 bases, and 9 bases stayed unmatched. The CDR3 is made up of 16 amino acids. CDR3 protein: CATSRDQPSGGYEQYF. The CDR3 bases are TGTGCCACCAGCAGAGATCAGCCATCGGGGGGATACGAGCAGTACTTC.

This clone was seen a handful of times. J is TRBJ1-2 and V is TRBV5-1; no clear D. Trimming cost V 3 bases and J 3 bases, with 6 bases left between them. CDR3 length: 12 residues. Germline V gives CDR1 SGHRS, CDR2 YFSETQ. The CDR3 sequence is CASSYSDYGYTF. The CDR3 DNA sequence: TGCGCCAGCAGCTACAGCGACTATGGCTACACCTTC.

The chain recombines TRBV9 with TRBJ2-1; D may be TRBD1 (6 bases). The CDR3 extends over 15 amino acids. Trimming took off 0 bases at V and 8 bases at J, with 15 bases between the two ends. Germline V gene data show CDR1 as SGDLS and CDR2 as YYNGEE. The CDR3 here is CASSVAGWGPDEQFF. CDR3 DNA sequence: TGTGCCAGCAGCGTAGCTGGGTGGGGGCCTGATGAGCAGTTCTTC.

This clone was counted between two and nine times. CDR3 DNA sequence: TGTGCCAGCAGTGAAGGGTTATATTCCTACGAGCAGTACTTC. It translates to CASSEGLYSYEQYF. The chain links TRBV5-6 to TRBJ2-7; D is uncertain. The length of the CDR3 is 14 residues. V shed 5 bases and J shed 1 base, with 13 bases lying between them. Germline V gene lookup returns CDR1 SGHDT and CDR2 YYEEEE.

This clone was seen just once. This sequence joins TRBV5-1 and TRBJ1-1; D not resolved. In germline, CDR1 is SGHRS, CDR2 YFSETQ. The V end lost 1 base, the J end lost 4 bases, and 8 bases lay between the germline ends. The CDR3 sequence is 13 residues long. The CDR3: CASSLNRGTEAFF. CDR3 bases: TGCGCCAGCAGCTTGAATCGGGGCACTGAAGCTTTCTTT.

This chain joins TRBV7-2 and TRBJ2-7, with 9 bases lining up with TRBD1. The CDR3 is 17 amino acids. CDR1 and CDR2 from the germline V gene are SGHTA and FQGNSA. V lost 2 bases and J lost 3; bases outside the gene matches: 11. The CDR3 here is CASSLQLGQGIRYEQYF. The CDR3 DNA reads TGTGCCAGCAGCTTACAATTGGGACAGGGAATTCGCTACGAGCAGTACTTC.

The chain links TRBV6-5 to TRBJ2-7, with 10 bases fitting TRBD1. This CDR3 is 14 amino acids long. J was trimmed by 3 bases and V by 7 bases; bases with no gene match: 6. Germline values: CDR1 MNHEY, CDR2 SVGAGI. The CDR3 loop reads CASKRQGANYEQYF. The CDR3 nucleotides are TGTGCCAGCAAAAGACAGGGGGCAAACTACGAGCAGTACTTC.

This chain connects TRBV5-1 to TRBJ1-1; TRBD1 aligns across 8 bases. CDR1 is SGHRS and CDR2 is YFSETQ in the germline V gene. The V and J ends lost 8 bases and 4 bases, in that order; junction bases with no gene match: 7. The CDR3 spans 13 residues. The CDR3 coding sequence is TGCGCCAGTACCCTTACAGGGGGCACTGAAGCTTTCTTT. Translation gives CASTLTGGTEAFF.

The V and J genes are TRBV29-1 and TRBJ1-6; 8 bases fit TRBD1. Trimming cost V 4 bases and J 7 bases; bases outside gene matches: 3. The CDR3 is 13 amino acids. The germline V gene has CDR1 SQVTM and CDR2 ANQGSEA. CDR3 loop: CSVAGGPNSPLHF. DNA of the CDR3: TGCAGCGTTGCAGGGGGCCCCAATTCACCCCTCCACTTT.

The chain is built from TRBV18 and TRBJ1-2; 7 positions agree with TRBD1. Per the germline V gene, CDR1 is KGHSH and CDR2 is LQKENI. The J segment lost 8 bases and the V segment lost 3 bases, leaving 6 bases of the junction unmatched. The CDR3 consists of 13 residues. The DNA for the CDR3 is TGTGCCAGCTCACCCGGACAGGTCGACGGCTACACCTTC. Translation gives CASSPGQVDGYTF. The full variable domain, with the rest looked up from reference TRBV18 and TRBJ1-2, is NAGVMQNPRHLVRRRGQEARLRCSPMKGHSHVYWYRQLPEEGLKFMVYLQKENIIDESGMPKERFSAEFPKEGPSILRIQQVVRGDSAAYFCASSPGQVDGYTFGSGTRLTVV.

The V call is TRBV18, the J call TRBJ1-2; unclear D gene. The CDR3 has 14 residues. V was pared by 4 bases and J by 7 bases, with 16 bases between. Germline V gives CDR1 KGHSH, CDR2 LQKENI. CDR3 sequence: CASSRPEGGPGYTF. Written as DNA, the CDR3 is TGTGCCAGCTCACGACCGGAAGGCGGACCTGGCTACACCTTC.